The 26 T cell receptor beta chains presented below share a single source sample, sequenced in a study of control samples from healthy donors and cancer patients. Only in-frame clones appear in the TCRdb table, and some are missing; sequencing was by immunoSEQ multiplex PCR. The sample has around 20,000 clones; about four fifths are singletons. The sequenced sample was PBMCs. The receptors were sampled from a man older than 75 with head and neck cancer.

The rearrangement links TRBV9 to TRBJ2-1; D is tentatively TRBD1 or TRBD2 (5 bases each). Germline V gives CDR1 SGDLS, CDR2 YYNGEE. CDR3 length: 15 amino acids. V lost 2 bases and J lost 0, with 9 bases in between. CDR3 residues: CASSVSGTSYNEQFF. The CDR3 nucleotides are TGTGCCAGCAGCGTCTCGGGGACCTCCTACAATGAGCAGTTCTTC.

The genes are TRBV7-6 and TRBJ2-2, with 8 bases fitting TRBD2. The germline V gene encodes CDR1 SGHVS and CDR2 FNYEAQ. The CDR3 consists of 14 residues. V was pared by 2 bases and J by 6 bases, with 2 bases of the junction left unmatched. In DNA form, the CDR3 reads TGTGCCAGCAGCTTAACGGGGGGGCCCGGGGAGCTGTTTTTT. Its protein product is CASSLTGGPGELFF.

This sequence joins TRBV4-3 and TRBJ1-5; D might be TRBD1 (5 bases). Per the germline V gene, CDR1 is LGHNA and CDR2 is YSLEER. Trimming removed 0 bases from V and 3 bases from J, with 9 bases in between. CDR3 length: 15 amino acids. The chain's CDR3 is CASSQDRVDNQPQHF. In DNA, the CDR3 is TGCGCCAGCAGCCAAGACAGGGTCGACAATCAGCCCCAGCATTTT.

CDR3 sequence (DNA): TGTGCCAGCAAGGCCAGCAACTATGGCTACACCTTC. Its protein product is CASKASNYGYTF. The chain has TRBV5-6 and TRBJ1-2, with D unclear. The CDR3 is 12 residues long. Germline V gene data show CDR1 as SGHDT and CDR2 as YYEEEE. Trimming took 6 bases from V and 2 from J, leaving 8 bases between them.

The sample holds one count of this clone. CDR3 DNA: TGTGCCAGCAGCCCGGGGCCGTACCAAGAGACCCAGTACTTC. Protein sequence: CASSPGPYQETQYF. V usage is TRBV7-6 and J usage is TRBJ2-5, with D perhaps given as TRBD1 or TRBD2 (5 bases each). Germline values: CDR1 SGHVS, CDR2 FNYEAQ. The CDR3 length is 14 residues. V was clipped by 5 bases and J by 0 bases, with 10 bases between them. Full variable domain (rest looked up from reference TRBV7-6 and TRBJ2-5): GAGVSQSPRYKVTKRGQDVALRCDPISGHVSLYWYRQALGQGPEFLTYFNYEAQQDKSGLPNDRFSAERPEGSISTLTIQRTEQRDSAMYRCASSPGPYQETQYFGPGTRLLVL.

The chain joins TRBV6-6 to TRBJ1-1, with D possibly being TRBD1 (6 bases). Deletions cut 0 bases from V and 6 bases from J, with 17 bases between. There are 16 residues in the CDR3. Germline-derived CDR1 and CDR2 are MNHNY and SVGAGI (reference sequence). The CDR3 DNA reads as TGTGCCAGCAGTTACTCGTATATCGGGGGCCCGCCTGAAGCTTTCTTT. Amino acids: CASSYSYIGGPPEAFF.

A note on this clone: This same CDR3 is encoded by further DNA sequences in the sample. The chain uses TRBV29-1 and TRBJ2-2; D remains unclear. Trimming cost V 2 bases and J 0 bases, with 7 bases left between them. Looked up from germline, CDR1 is SQVTM and CDR2 is ANQGSEA. The length of the CDR3 is 14 residues. CDR3: CSVEPLPNTGELFF. The CDR3 region has the DNA TGCAGCGTTGAACCCTTACCGAACACCGGGGAGCTGTTTTTT.

The rearrangement uses TRBV27 and TRBJ1-3; D perhaps matches TRBD1 (5 bases). CDR3 length: 15 amino acids. Trimming left V 6 bases short and J 2 bases short, with 14 bases between. CDR1 is MNHEY, CDR2 SMNVEV, per germline (reference sequence). This CDR3 is CASRSMGGAGNTIYF. CDR3 bases: TGTGCCAGCAGATCCATGGGGGGGGCTGGAAACACCATATATTTT.

The chain combines TRBV5-1 with TRBJ1-4, with TRBD1 matching 7 bases. Germline V gene lookup returns CDR1 SGHRS and CDR2 YFSETQ. The CDR3 covers 14 residues. The V gene end was trimmed by 0 bases and the J gene end by 7 bases; junction bases not matched to a gene: 3. The CDR3 nucleotides are TGCGCCAGCAGCTTGGTGCGGGACAGTGAAAAACTGTTTTTT. Translated, it gives CASSLVRDSEKLFF.

This clone was observed once. The chain combines TRBV6-1 with TRBJ1-6, with 10 bases lining up with TRBD1. The CDR3 extends over 18 amino acids. V shed 2 bases and J 9 bases; nucleotides not matched to a gene: 13. CDR1 and CDR2 (germline): MNHNS, SASEGT. CDR3 sequence: CASSEYPVTGGLISPLHF. The CDR3 DNA follows: TGTGCCAGCAGTGAATATCCGGTGACAGGGGGCCTAATTTCACCCCTCCACTTT.

The J gene is TRBJ2-2, the V gene TRBV18; 9 bases fit TRBD2. The V gene end was trimmed by 2 bases and the J gene end by 7 bases; junction bases not matched to a gene: 2. Per germline, CDR1 KGHSH and CDR2 LQKENI. This CDR3 has 14 amino acids. This CDR3 reads CASSPGTSSGELFF. In DNA, the CDR3 is TGTGCCAGCTCACCAGGGACTAGCAGCGGGGAGCTGTTTTTT.

The chain employs TRBV24-1 and TRBJ2-2; D ambiguous. Germline CDR1 and CDR2: KGHDR and SFDVKD. This CDR3 comprises 13 residues. With 7 bases removed from V and 0 bases from J, the gap between germline ends came to 5 bases. The CDR3 DNA reads as TGTGCCACCAGCGGGCCGAACACCGGGGAGCTGTTTTTT. The encoded protein is CATSGPNTGELFF.

This clone has only a few counts. V is TRBV24-1 and J is TRBJ2-2; the match to TRBD1 covers 10 bases. Per the germline V gene, CDR1 is KGHDR and CDR2 is SFDVKD. V lost 6 bases, J lost 3 bases, and 3 bases stayed unmatched. This CDR3 has 15 amino acids. In nucleotides, the CDR3 is TGTGCCACCAGTTCCGGGACAGGGGACACCGGGGAGCTGTTTTTT. Encoded protein: CATSSGTGDTGELFF.

This clone was counted between two and nine times. The chain has TRBV27 and TRBJ1-5, with a tentative D call TRBD1 (5 bases). The CDR3 runs 15 residues. CDR1 MNHEY and CDR2 SMNVEV come from the germline V gene (reference sequence). The V end lost 5 bases, the J end lost 6 bases, and 17 bases lay between the germline ends. CDR3 nucleotide sequence: TGTGCCAGCAGTCGTTGGATAGGGGAGGGTCAGCCCCAGCATTTT. Amino acids: CASSRWIGEGQPQHF.

V and J are TRBV4-1 and TRBJ1-5; 9 bases fit TRBD1. V was pared by 4 bases and J by 0 bases, with 10 bases of the junction left unmatched. The germline CDR1 and CDR2 sequences are MGHRA and YSYEKL. This CDR3 is 18 amino acids long. The CDR3 DNA sequence: TGCGCCAGCAGCCTCTCGGACAGGGGACCCCTTAGCAATCAGCCCCAGCATTTT. Amino acid sequence: CASSLSDRGPLSNQPQHF.

The chain employs TRBV27 and TRBJ1-6; tentative D call: TRBD1 (5 bases). Germline V gives CDR1 MNHEY, CDR2 SMNVEV (reference sequence). The CDR3 spans 15 residues. Trimming took off 5 bases at V and 7 bases at J, with 15 bases between the two ends. The DNA for the CDR3 is TGTGCCAGCAGTCCCCGGGACCGATGGAATTCACCCCTCCACTTT. It encodes CASSPRDRWNSPLHF.

The gene calls are TRBV11-2 and TRBJ1-2; D is undetermined. Germline CDR1 SGHAT, CDR2 FQNNGV. The V end was cut by 1 base, the J end by 3 bases, with 6 bases between. The CDR3 length is 13 residues. Written as DNA, the CDR3 is TGTGCCAGCAGCTTAGCCGGGGACTATGGCTACACCTTC. This codes for CASSLAGDYGYTF. The full variable domain, in which reference TRBV11-2 and TRBJ1-2 provide the parts outside the CDR3, is EAGVAQSPRYKIIEKRQSVAFWCNPISGHATLYWYQQILGQGPKLLIQFQNNGVVDDSQLPKDRFSAERLKGVDSTLKIQPAKLEDSAVYLCASSLAGDYGYTFGSGTRLTVV.

The J gene is TRBJ1-3, the V gene TRBV18, with no clear D. The CDR3 contains 15 residues. V lost 4 bases, J lost 0 bases, and 10 bases lay in between. Per the germline V gene, CDR1 is KGHSH and CDR2 is LQKENI. The CDR3 region is CASSQGVSSGNTIYF. The CDR3 coding sequence is TGTGCCAGCTCACAGGGCGTCTCCTCTGGAAACACCATATATTTT.

The chain recombines TRBV18 with TRBJ2-7; D is unresolved. CDR1 and CDR2 (germline): KGHSH, LQKENI. This CDR3 is built from 13 residues. Trimming took 1 base from V and 2 from J, leaving 6 bases between them. CDR3: CASSPLKAYEQYF. The CDR3, as DNA: TGTGCCAGCTCACCACTAAAAGCCTACGAGCAGTACTTC.

The rearrangement links TRBV19 to TRBJ2-1; 8 bases map to TRBD2. Germline CDR1 LNHDA, CDR2 SQIVND (reference sequence). The trim removed 1 base at V and 2 bases at J, leaving 7 bases unmatched. The CDR3 runs 17 residues. CDR3 nucleotide sequence: TGTGCCAGTAGTATAGGTCAACTAGCGGTGGCCTACAATGAGCAGTTCTTC. It codes for CASSIGQLAVAYNEQFF.

The chain employs TRBV11-3 and TRBJ2-2; perhaps TRBD1 as D (6 bases). V was pared by 5 bases and J by 5 bases, with 15 bases between. In germline, CDR1 is SGHNT, CDR2 YENEEA. The length of the CDR3 is 15 residues. The CDR3 sequence: CASSRRQVGTGELFF. CDR3 DNA sequence: TGTGCCAGCAGCCGACGACAGGTTGGAACCGGGGAGCTGTTTTTT.

The rearrangement joins TRBV7-2 to TRBJ2-7; 8 bases align to TRBD2. The length of the CDR3 is 15 residues. Germline V gene data show CDR1 as SGHTA and CDR2 as FQGNSA. J gave up 0 bases and V 5 bases, and 6 bases lay outside the gene matches. CDR3 in amino acids: CASSHWAGGSYEQYF. As DNA, the CDR3 is TGTGCCAGCAGCCACTGGGCGGGGGGCTCCTACGAGCAGTACTTC. The whole variable domain, filled in from reference TRBV7-2 and TRBJ2-7, reads GAGVSQSPSNKVTEKGKDVELRCDPISGHTALYWYRQSLGQGLEFLIYFQGNSAPDKSGLPSDRFSAERTGGSVSTLTIQRTQQEDSAVYLCASSHWAGGSYEQYFGPGTRLTVT.

The chain has TRBV2 and TRBJ2-2; 7 bases are a match to TRBD2. J gave up 4 bases and V 6 bases, and 14 bases lay outside the gene matches. This CDR3 region has 17 residues. Germline V gives CDR1 SNHLY, CDR2 FYNNEI. CDR3 DNA sequence: TGTGCCAGCAGGACCCCGTCCCGGGGGGATGGCACCGGGGAGCTGTTTTTT. It translates to CASRTPSRGDGTGELFF.

The chain has TRBV28 and TRBJ2-1; the match to TRBD2 covers 9 bases. This CDR3 is 16 amino acids long. Unmatched junction bases numbered 7, after V lost 3 bases and J lost 4 bases. The germline CDR1 and CDR2 sequences are MDHEN and SYDVKM. The CDR3 spells CASSLIGTSSYNEQFF. In nucleotides, the CDR3 is TGTGCCAGCAGTTTGATCGGGACTAGCTCATACAATGAGCAGTTCTTC.

This rearrangement joins TRBV18 to TRBJ1-1, with TRBD1 matching over 8 bases. This CDR3 has 13 amino acids. Germline CDR1 is KGHSH and CDR2 is LQKENI. V lost 6 bases, J lost 4 bases, and 4 bases stayed unmatched. CDR3 bases: TGTGCCAGCTCGCCTACAGGGGGCACTGAAGCTTTCTTT. Translation: CASSPTGGTEAFF.

The chain carries TRBV6-5 and TRBJ2-1, with D uncertain. The germline V and J ends were trimmed by 8 bases and 7 bases, with 15 bases remaining between them. Germline V CDR1 and CDR2: MNHEY, SVGAGI. This CDR3 is built from 13 residues. CDR3: CASESLGSNEQFF. The CDR3 DNA is TGTGCCAGCGAATCTCTTGGTTCAAATGAGCAGTTCTTC.